Given below is one T cell receptor (beta chain) in context. The CDR3 has 14 residues. Trimming left V 0 bases short and J 5 bases short, with 10 bases between. Germline V gives CDR1 SGHNT, CDR2 YENEEA. With 60 Vbeta and 13 Jbeta primers, the PCR was carried out. This table comes from immunoSEQ multiplex PCR, and its TCRdb copy is limited to in-frame clones, with some not included. This table holds under 150,000 clones, 82% found once. This record comes from a study of cytomegalovirus exposure and HLA in healthy donors. At the level of the study: Within an early data release were around 80 million unique TCRs drawn from HLA-typed donors.

Sequencing used PBMCs. This rearrangement joins TRBV11-3 to TRBJ2-5; D perhaps matches TRBD2 (6 bases). The source of this sequence is a male donor in good health and CMV-seronegative. This CDR3 is CASSLEGGEETQYF. DNA of the CDR3: TGTGCCAGCAGCTTAGAGGGGGGAGAGGAGACCCAGTACTTC.